Below are 32 T cell receptor beta chains sequenced from a single sample in a study of identical twins. TCRdb re-derived calls from the 5' RACE reads in MiXCR, one entry per CDR3 protein. The profile shows around 1.7 million distinct CDR3 sequences, about 32% of them singletons. The specimen was cord blood. The receptor set was obtained from a newborn girl in good health.

This clonotype has only a few counts. The gene calls are TRBV7-9 and TRBJ2-3; maybe TRBD2 (5 bases). Germline V gene data show CDR1 as SEHNR and CDR2 as FQNEAQ (reference sequence). This CDR3 region has 14 residues. Trimming pared 5 bases from V and 5 bases from J, leaving 14 bases between. This chain's CDR3 is CASSPRDSLDTQYF. CDR3 DNA: TGTGCCAGCAGCCCCCGGGATAGCCTAGATACGCAGTATTTT.

The rearrangement uses TRBV20-1 and TRBJ2-7, with D maybe TRBD1 (6 bases). Trimming left V 5 bases short and J 3 bases short, with 11 bases between. Germline-derived CDR1 and CDR2 are DFQATT and SNEGSKA (reference sequence). This CDR3 has 12 residues. This chain's CDR3 is CSALVQGYEQYF. The DNA of the CDR3 is TGCAGTGCTCTAGTACAGGGCTACGAGCAGTACTTC.

This chain connects TRBV2 to TRBJ1-1; D possibly corresponds to TRBD1 (6 bases). V was clipped by 6 bases and J by 10 bases, with 21 bases between them. Looked up from germline, CDR1 is SNHLY and CDR2 is FYNNEI. CDR3 size: 14 residues. CDR3: CASRIPGQPIGAFF. In nucleotides, the CDR3 is TGTGCCAGCAGAATCCCCGGACAGCCCATCGGAGCTTTCTTT.

This clonotype was detected only a few times. The chain combines TRBV12-3 or TRBV12-4 with TRBJ1-6, with a weak D call TRBD1 (5 bases). Deletions cut 5 bases from V and 8 bases from J, with 13 bases between. The CDR3 runs 14 residues. In DNA, the CDR3 is TGTGCCAGCAGTCCTCGACAGAGGTATTCACCCCTCCACTTT. This translates into CASSPRQRYSPLHF.

The gene calls are TRBV9 and TRBJ2-5; D possibly corresponds to TRBD2 (6 bases). Germline CDR1 SGDLS, CDR2 YYNGEE. The CDR3 length is 15 residues. Trimming took off 0 bases at V and 11 bases at J, with 20 bases between the two ends. CDR3 nucleotides: TGTGCCAGCAGCGTAGCAGTAGCGGCCCCCAATGAGCAGTACTTC. It yields the protein CASSVAVAAPNEQYF.

This clonotype was seen only a few times. This sequence joins TRBV4-1 and TRBJ2-2; D uncertain. Trimming pared 4 bases from V and 0 bases from J, leaving 3 bases between. Germline V lookup: CDR1 MGHRA, CDR2 YSYEKL. There are 13 residues in the CDR3. CDR3 region: CASSRANTGELFF. In DNA, the CDR3 is TGCGCCAGCAGCCGCGCGAACACCGGGGAGCTGTTTTTT.

This rearrangement joins TRBV20-1 to TRBJ1-4; D may be TRBD1 (6 bases). The CDR3 runs to 18 residues. The germline CDR1 and CDR2 sequences are DFQATT and SNEGSKA (reference sequence). Deletions cut 5 bases from V and 4 bases from J, with 26 bases between. The CDR3 spells CSAPDGQRPNPYNEKLFF. The DNA of the CDR3 is TGCAGTGCTCCAGACGGACAGCGACCAAACCCGTATAATGAAAAACTGTTTTTT.

The V and J genes are TRBV2 and TRBJ2-1; D not certain. Germline CDR1 reads SNHLY; CDR2 reads FYNNEI. The CDR3 has 14 residues. V lost 2 bases to trimming and J lost 11 bases, with 16 bases between them. CDR3 in amino acids: CASSEPRKDHQQFF. The CDR3 DNA sequence: TGTGCCAGCAGTGAACCAAGAAAGGACCACCAGCAGTTCTTC.

This chain joins TRBV20-1 and TRBJ2-7; D is unresolved. CDR1 and CDR2 from the germline V gene are DFQATT and SNEGSKA (reference sequence). The CDR3 has 15 amino acids. With 5 bases removed from V and 0 bases from J, the gap between germline ends came to 17 bases. CDR3 in amino acids: CSAPPVGGPSYEQYF. CDR3 sequence (DNA): TGCAGTGCTCCCCCCGTGGGCGGCCCCTCCTACGAGCAGTACTTC.

The chain employs TRBV7-9 and TRBJ2-1; D is possibly TRBD2 (7 bases). The CDR3 covers 16 residues. Germline V CDR1 and CDR2: SEHNR, FQNEAQ (reference sequence). Trimming pared 3 bases from V and 3 bases from J, leaving 15 bases between. CDR3 sequence (DNA): TGTGCCAGCAGCTTCGGATGGAGGGGGGGCTACAATGAGCAGTTCTTC. It encodes CASSFGWRGGYNEQFF.

In regard to this clonotype: Relative to the germline gene, one junction end is altered; a read error may explain this. This chain connects TRBV3-1 to TRBJ2-5, with 10 bases aligning to TRBD2. The germline CDR1 and CDR2 sequences are LGHDT and YNNKEL (reference sequence). The CDR3 sequence is 16 residues long. CDR3 sequence: CASGQYLSSGRETQYF. In nucleotides, the CDR3 is TGTGCCAGCGGCCAATATCTTTCTAGCGGGAGAGAGACCCAGTACTTC.

The chain recombines TRBV21-1 with TRBJ2-2; TRBD1 was called by the table and not checked on the DNA. TRBV21-1 is a known pseudogene. The CDR3 contains 15 residues. In DNA form, the CDR3 reads TGTGCCAGCAGCCGGGGACAGAAGAACACCGGGGAGCTGTTTTTT. It encodes CASSRGQKNTGELFF.

The chain has TRBV10-3 and TRBJ2-3, with 11 bases aligning to TRBD2. CDR1 is ENHRY and CDR2 is SYGVKD in the germline V gene. This CDR3 spans 13 amino acids. The ends lost 10 bases at V and 2 bases at J; junction bases unmatched: 2. The CDR3 spells CATTSGVTDTQYF. For the CDR3, the DNA is TGTGCCACGACTAGCGGGGTCACAGATACGCAGTATTTT.

The chain uses TRBV7-9 and TRBJ2-7; the D gene is possibly TRBD2 (5 bases). Matching the DNA end better, TRBJ2-5 makes the J call doubtful. Germline lookup yields CDR1 SEHNR and CDR2 FQNEAQ (reference sequence). This CDR3 comprises 10 residues. CDR3 loop: CACAGETQYF. In DNA, the CDR3 is TGTGCGTGCGCGGGAGAGACCCAGTACTTC.

Details on this clonotype: One end of the junction is discordant with germline, which a read error may explain. The chain recombines TRBV3-1 with TRBJ2-3; 11 nucleotides line up with TRBD2. Germline V gene data show CDR1 as LGHDT and CDR2 as YNNKEL (reference sequence). CDR3 length: 18 amino acids. The CDR3 sequence is CAGSRGLTSGASTDTQYF. The CDR3 bases are TGTGCCGGCAGCCGGGGCCTGACTAGCGGGGCTAGCACAGATACGCAGTATTTT.

This clonotype appeared once. This chain connects TRBV27 to TRBJ1-1; 8 bases fit TRBD1. The CDR3 loop spans 14 amino acids. J was trimmed by 5 bases and V by 3 bases; bases with no gene match: 5. Looked up from germline, CDR1 is MNHEY and CDR2 is SMNVEV (reference sequence). The CDR3 sequence: CASSFRGLRTEAFF. The CDR3 bases are TGTGCCAGCAGTTTCAGGGGGCTCAGAACTGAAGCTTTCTTT.

The chain links TRBV2 to TRBJ2-1; TRBD2 matches at 8 bases. Losses at the gene ends were 6 bases for V and 5 bases for J; bases not matched to a gene: 6. CDR1 and CDR2 (germline): SNHLY, FYNNEI. This CDR3 region has 14 residues. The CDR3 sequence: CASRRLALNNEQFF. The CDR3 nucleotides are TGTGCCAGCAGAAGACTAGCGCTCAACAATGAGCAGTTCTTC. The variable domain in full, completed from reference TRBV2 and TRBJ2-1, reads EPEVTQTPSHQVTQMGQEVILRCVPISNHLYFYWYRQILGQKVEFLVSFYNNEISEKSEIFDDQFSVERPDGSNFTLKIRSTKLEDSAMYFCASRRLALNNEQFFGPGTRLTVL.

This chain uses TRBV28 with TRBJ2-1; 9 bases are shared with TRBD1. V shed 8 bases and J 6 bases; nucleotides not matched to a gene: 5. The CDR3 runs to 13 residues. Germline values: CDR1 MDHEN, CDR2 SYDVKM. CDR3 region: CASRQGVFNEQFF. DNA of the CDR3: TGTGCCAGCCGACAGGGGGTTTTCAATGAGCAGTTCTTC.

CDR3 DNA sequence: TGTGCCAGCAGCTCTCCGGGGTCCGAGACCCAGTACTTC. Protein product: CASSSPGSETQYF. The V call is TRBV5-8, the J call TRBJ2-7; maybe TRBD2 (5 bases). With the DNA end fitting TRBJ2-5 better, the J assignment may be wrong. The CDR3 is 13 residues long. CDR1 and CDR2 from the germline V gene are SGHTS and YDEGEE.

Only a few counts were recorded for this clonotype. This rearrangement joins TRBV13 to TRBJ1-4; perhaps TRBD1 as D (6 bases). Germline V CDR1 and CDR2: PRHDT, FYEKMQ (reference sequence). CDR3 length equals 15 residues. Trimming took off 5 bases at V and 8 bases at J, with 18 bases between the two ends. CDR3 nucleotide sequence: TGTGCCAGCAGCACTCAACAGGGCTATGGCGAAAAACTGTTTTTT. It is translated as CASSTQQGYGEKLFF.

This clonotype was seen a few times. The V gene is TRBV10-3, the J gene TRBJ2-3; 8 nucleotides align to TRBD2. The V and J ends lost 3 bases and 9 bases, in that order; junction bases with no gene match: 8. CDR3 length: 14 amino acids. Germline CDR1 and CDR2: ENHRY and SYGVKD. For the CDR3, the DNA is TGTGCCATCAGTGATGGGCGGGGACTAGTGACGCAGTATTTT. It is translated as CAISDGRGLVTQYF.

A few counts support this clonotype. This rearrangement joins TRBV7-9 to TRBJ1-2, with a tentative D call TRBD1 (5 bases). Germline loops: CDR1 SEHNR, CDR2 FQNEAQ (reference sequence). The V and J ends lost 1 base and 0 bases respectively, with 12 bases between them. The length of the CDR3 is 16 residues. CDR3 sequence reads: CASSLVGDPANYGYTF. The CDR3 DNA follows: TGTGCCAGCAGCTTAGTTGGGGACCCCGCTAACTATGGCTACACCTTC.

The chain has TRBV15 and TRBJ2-7; 10 positions agree with TRBD1. V was clipped by 6 bases and J by 4 bases; unmatched bases: 3. The CDR3 spans 13 residues. The germline CDR1 and CDR2 sequences are LNHNV and YYDKDF (reference sequence). CDR3 sequence (DNA): TGTGCCACCAGGGACAGGGGGTCGTACGAGCAGTACTTC. This gives the protein CATRDRGSYEQYF.

In this sample, this clonotype turned up a few times. For the CDR3, the DNA is TGTGCCAGCAGTGAAGCGGGGACACCTACAGATACGCAGTATTTT. It yields the protein CASSEAGTPTDTQYF. V and J are TRBV2 and TRBJ2-3; maybe TRBD1 (6 bases). This CDR3 has 15 amino acids. CDR1 is SNHLY, CDR2 FYNNEI, per germline. Trimming took 0 bases from V and 3 from J, leaving 10 bases between them.

The rearrangement links TRBV9 to TRBJ2-3; 9 bases map to TRBD1. The V gene end was trimmed by 0 bases and the J gene end by 3 bases; junction bases not matched to a gene: 8. The V gene's germline CDR1 is SGDLS and CDR2 YYNGEE. The CDR3 has 17 amino acids. This CDR3 reads CASSVATRQGGTDTQYF. CDR3 coding DNA: TGTGCCAGCAGCGTAGCTACGAGACAGGGGGGAACAGATACGCAGTATTTT. Variable domain in full (rest from reference TRBV9 and TRBJ2-3): DSGVTQTPKHLITATGQRVTLRCSPRSGDLSVYWYQQSLDQGLQFLIQYYNGEERAKGNILERFSAQQFPDLHSELNLSSLELGDSALYFCASSVATRQGGTDTQYFGPGTRLTVL.

V is TRBV6-1 and J is TRBJ1-5, with TRBD1 as a possible D gene (5 bases). The CDR3 consists of 14 residues. Between the trimmed V and J ends, which lost 6 bases and 6 bases, there was a span of 15 bases. Germline V gene data show CDR1 as MNHNS and CDR2 as SASEGT. CDR3 region: CASRPGTRGQPQHF. The CDR3 DNA follows: TGTGCCAGCAGGCCCGGGACGAGGGGTCAGCCCCAGCATTTT.

This clonotype was picked up a small number of times. CDR3 bases: TGTGCCAGCAGCCTATGGACTTGGACGGAGACCCAGTACTTC. It yields the protein CASSLWTWTETQYF. This chain uses TRBV3-1 with TRBJ2-5, with TRBD2 as a possible D gene (5 bases). The V end lost 4 bases, the J end lost 5 bases, and 14 bases lay between the germline ends. The CDR3 runs to 14 residues. CDR1 is LGHDT, CDR2 YNNKEL, per germline (reference sequence).

V and J are TRBV5-1 and TRBJ2-2; TRBD1 aligns across 7 bases. Trimming cost V 5 bases and J 3 bases; bases outside gene matches: 1. This CDR3 is 13 amino acids long. Germline V CDR1 and CDR2: SGHRS, YFSETQ. CDR3 amino acids: CASRGQHTGELFF. The CDR3 DNA is TGCGCCAGCAGGGGACAGCACACCGGGGAGCTGTTTTTT.

The chain is built from TRBV27 and TRBJ1-2; maybe TRBD1 (5 bases). V lost 2 bases and J 6 bases, leaving 16 bases between the germline ends. CDR3 size: 15 residues. The V gene's germline CDR1 is MNHEY and CDR2 SMNVEV (reference sequence). CDR3 residues: CASSLKQGPFDGYTF. The CDR3, as DNA: TGTGCCAGCAGTTTAAAGCAGGGACCCTTCGATGGCTACACCTTC.

The sample holds many counts of this clonotype. The V gene is TRBV3-1, the J gene TRBJ2-3; D gene uncertain. This CDR3 spans 13 amino acids. Trimming pared 2 bases from V and 0 bases from J, leaving 3 bases between. Germline V gives CDR1 LGHDT, CDR2 YNNKEL (reference sequence). The CDR3: CASSQLSTDTQYF. The CDR3 DNA sequence: TGTGCCAGCAGCCAACTTAGCACAGATACGCAGTATTTT.

This clonotype came up once. V usage is TRBV7-2 and J usage is TRBJ2-5, with 9 bases fitting TRBD2. Germline V gives CDR1 SGHTA, CDR2 FQGNSA. The V and J ends lost 4 bases and 5 bases, in that order; junction bases with no gene match: 17. CDR3 length: 18 amino acids. The CDR3 region has the DNA TGTGCCAGCAGCTCCCACTCGGGACTAGCTAACCCTAGGGAGACCCAGTACTTC. Translated, it gives CASSSHSGLANPRETQYF. The variable domain in full, completed from reference TRBV7-2 and TRBJ2-5, reads GAGVSQSPSNKVTEKGKDVELRCDPISGHTALYWYRQSLGQGLEFLIYFQGNSAPDKSGLPSDRFSAERTGGSVSTLTIQRTQQEDSAVYLCASSSHSGLANPRETQYFGPGTRLLVL.

This clonotype came up a few times. This chain uses TRBV20-1 with TRBJ2-3, with TRBD1 identical over 9 bases. Germline V CDR1 and CDR2: DFQATT, SNEGSKA (reference sequence). V lost 1 base to trimming and J lost 2 bases; unmatched junction nucleotides: 7. The length of the CDR3 is 16 residues. The CDR3 reads CSARVGTGKLTDTQYF. The CDR3 DNA reads as TGCAGTGCTAGAGTCGGGACAGGGAAACTCACAGATACGCAGTATTTT.